This T cell receptor (beta chain) came from a study of control samples from healthy donors and cancer patients. Some clones are missing from TCRdb's copy, which holds only in-frame ones; the method was immunoSEQ multiplex PCR. The repertoire holds around 130,000 clones, approximately 88% seen once, with around 40% in the top ten. CDR3 size: 14 residues. V lost 8 bases to trimming and J lost 5 bases; unmatched junction nucleotides: 10. Germline CDR1 MNHEY, CDR2 SMNVEV (reference sequence). The specimen sequenced was blood. The TCR sequence derives from a man aged 45-65 years in good health. The V call is TRBV27, the J call TRBJ2-7, with 9 bases matching TRBD1. The CDR3: CASVSTGGNDEQYF. The DNA of the CDR3 is TGTGCCAGCGTTTCGACAGGGGGAAACGACGAGCAGTACTTC.